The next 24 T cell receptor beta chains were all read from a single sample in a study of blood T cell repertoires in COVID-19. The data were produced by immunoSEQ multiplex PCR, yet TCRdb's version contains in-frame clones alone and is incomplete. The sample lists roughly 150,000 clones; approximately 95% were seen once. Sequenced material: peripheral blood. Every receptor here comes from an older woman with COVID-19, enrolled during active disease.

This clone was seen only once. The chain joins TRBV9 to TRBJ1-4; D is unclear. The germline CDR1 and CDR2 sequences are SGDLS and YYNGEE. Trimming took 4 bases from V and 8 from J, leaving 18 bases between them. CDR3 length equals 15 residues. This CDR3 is CASSLAGGVAEKLFF. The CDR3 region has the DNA TGTGCCAGCAGCCTAGCCGGCGGTGTCGCAGAAAAACTGTTTTTT.

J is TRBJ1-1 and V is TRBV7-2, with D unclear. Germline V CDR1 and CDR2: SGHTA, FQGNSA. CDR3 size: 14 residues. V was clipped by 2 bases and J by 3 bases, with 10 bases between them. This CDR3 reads CASSLRGPDTEAFF. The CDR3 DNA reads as TGTGCCAGCAGCTTAAGAGGGCCAGACACTGAAGCTTTCTTT.

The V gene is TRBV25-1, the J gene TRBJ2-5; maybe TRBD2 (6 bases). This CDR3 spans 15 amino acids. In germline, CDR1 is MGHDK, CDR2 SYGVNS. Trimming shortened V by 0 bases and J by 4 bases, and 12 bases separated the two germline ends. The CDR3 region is CASSEYIGRGETQYF. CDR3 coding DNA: TGTGCCAGCAGTGAATATATAGGGCGGGGAGAGACCCAGTACTTC.

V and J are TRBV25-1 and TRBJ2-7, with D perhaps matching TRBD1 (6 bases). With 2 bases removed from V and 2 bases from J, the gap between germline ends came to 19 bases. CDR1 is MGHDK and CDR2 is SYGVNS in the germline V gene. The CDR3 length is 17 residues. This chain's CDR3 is CASSEPIQGHQPYEQYF. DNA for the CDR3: TGTGCCAGCAGTGAACCGATTCAGGGACATCAGCCCTACGAGCAGTACTTC.

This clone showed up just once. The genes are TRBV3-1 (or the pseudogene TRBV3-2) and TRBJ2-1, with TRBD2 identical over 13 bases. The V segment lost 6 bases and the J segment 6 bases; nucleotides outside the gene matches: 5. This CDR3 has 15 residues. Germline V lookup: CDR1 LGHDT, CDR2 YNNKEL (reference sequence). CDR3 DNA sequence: TGTGCCAGCAGTCCCGGGACTAGCGGGGTCAATGAGCAGTTCTTC. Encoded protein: CASSPGTSGVNEQFF.

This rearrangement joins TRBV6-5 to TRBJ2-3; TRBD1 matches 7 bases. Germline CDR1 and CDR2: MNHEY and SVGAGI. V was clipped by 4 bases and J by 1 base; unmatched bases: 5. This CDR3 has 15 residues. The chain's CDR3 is CASSWTGLRTDTQYF. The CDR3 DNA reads TGTGCCAGCAGTTGGACAGGATTACGCACAGATACGCAGTATTTT.

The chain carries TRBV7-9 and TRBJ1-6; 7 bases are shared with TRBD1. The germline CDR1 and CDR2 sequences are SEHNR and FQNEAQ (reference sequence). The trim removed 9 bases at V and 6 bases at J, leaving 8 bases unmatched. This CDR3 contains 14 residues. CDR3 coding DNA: TGTGCCAGTACTTCAGGGGACAGTAATTCACCCCTCCACTTT. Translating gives CASTSGDSNSPLHF.

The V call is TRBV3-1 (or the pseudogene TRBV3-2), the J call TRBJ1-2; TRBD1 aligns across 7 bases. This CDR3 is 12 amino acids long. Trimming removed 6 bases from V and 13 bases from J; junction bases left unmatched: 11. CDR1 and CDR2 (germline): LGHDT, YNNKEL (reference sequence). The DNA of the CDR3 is TGTGCCAGCAGGGCGTCTGAGGGGGCCCCCACCTTC. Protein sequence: CASRASEGAPTF.

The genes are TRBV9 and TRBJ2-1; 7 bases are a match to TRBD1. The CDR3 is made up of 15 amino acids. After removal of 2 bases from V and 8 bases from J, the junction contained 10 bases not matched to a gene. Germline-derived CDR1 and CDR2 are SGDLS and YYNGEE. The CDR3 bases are TGTGCCAGCAGCGTCGTTGGACAGGATAGGGATGAGCAGTTCTTC. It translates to CASSVVGQDRDEQFF.

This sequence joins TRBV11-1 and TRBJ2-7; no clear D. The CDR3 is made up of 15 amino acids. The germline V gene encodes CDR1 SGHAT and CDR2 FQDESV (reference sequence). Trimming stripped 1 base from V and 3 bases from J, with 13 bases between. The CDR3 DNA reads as TGTGCCAGCAGCTTAGGGCAGGCCACTCTCTACGAGCAGTACTTC. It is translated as CASSLGQATLYEQYF.

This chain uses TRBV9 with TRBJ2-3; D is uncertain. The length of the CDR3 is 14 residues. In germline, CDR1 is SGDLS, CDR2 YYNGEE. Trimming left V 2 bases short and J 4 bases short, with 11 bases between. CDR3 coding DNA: TGTGCCAGCAGCGTGGGTATACAGTCAGATACGCAGTATTTT. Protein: CASSVGIQSDTQYF.

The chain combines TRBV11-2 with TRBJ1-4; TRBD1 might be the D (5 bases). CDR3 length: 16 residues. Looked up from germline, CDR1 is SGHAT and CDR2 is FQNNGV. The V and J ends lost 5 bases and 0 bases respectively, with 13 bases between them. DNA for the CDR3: TGTGCCAGCAGCGATGGACACCTTGCAACTAATGAAAAACTGTTTTTT. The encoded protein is CASSDGHLATNEKLFF.

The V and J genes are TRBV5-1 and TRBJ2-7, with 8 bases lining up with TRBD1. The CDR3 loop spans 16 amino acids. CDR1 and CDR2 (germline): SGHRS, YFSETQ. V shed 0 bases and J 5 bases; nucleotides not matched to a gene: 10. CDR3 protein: CASSLVTTGGGDEQYF. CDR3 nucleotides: TGCGCCAGCAGCTTGGTAACTACAGGGGGTGGCGACGAGCAGTACTTC.

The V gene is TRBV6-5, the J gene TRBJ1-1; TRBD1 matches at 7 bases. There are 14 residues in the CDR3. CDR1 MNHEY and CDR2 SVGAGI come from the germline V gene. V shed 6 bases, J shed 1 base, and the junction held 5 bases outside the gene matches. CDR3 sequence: CASSDHRGNTEAFF. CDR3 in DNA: TGTGCCAGCAGCGATCACAGGGGGAACACTGAAGCTTTCTTT.

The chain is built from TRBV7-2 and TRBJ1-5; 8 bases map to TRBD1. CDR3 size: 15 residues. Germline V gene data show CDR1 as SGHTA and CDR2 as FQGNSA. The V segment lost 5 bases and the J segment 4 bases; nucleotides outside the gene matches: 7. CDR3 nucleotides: TGTGCCAGCAGCGCGGACAGGGCGGTAAATCAGCCCCAGCATTTT. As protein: CASSADRAVNQPQHF.

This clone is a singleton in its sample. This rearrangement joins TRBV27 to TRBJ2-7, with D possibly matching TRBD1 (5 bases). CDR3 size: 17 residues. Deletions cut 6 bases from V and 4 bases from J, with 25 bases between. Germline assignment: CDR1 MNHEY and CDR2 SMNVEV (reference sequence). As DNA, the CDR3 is TGTGCCAGCAGCCCCCTCCCGAGCAGGACATCTAATTACGAGCAGTACTTC. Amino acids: CASSPLPSRTSNYEQYF.

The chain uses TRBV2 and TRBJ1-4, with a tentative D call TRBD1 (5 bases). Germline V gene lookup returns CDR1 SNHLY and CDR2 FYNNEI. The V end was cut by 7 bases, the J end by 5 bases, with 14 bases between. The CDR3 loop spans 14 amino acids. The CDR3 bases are TGTGCCAGCAAGCTATCCAGGGCAAATGAAAAACTGTTTTTT. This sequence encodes CASKLSRANEKLFF. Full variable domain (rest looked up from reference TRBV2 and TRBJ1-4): EPEVTQTPSHQVTQMGQEVILRCVPISNHLYFYWYRQILGQKVEFLVSFYNNEISEKSEIFDDQFSVERPDGSNFTLKIRSTKLEDSAMYFCASKLSRANEKLFFGSGTQLSVL.

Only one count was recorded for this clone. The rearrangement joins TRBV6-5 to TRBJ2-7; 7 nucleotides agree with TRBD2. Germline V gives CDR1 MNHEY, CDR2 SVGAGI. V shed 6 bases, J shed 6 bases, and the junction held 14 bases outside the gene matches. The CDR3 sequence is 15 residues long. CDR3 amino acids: CASSFPLSGEGEQYF. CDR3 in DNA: TGTGCCAGCAGCTTCCCACTAAGCGGGGAGGGCGAGCAGTACTTC.

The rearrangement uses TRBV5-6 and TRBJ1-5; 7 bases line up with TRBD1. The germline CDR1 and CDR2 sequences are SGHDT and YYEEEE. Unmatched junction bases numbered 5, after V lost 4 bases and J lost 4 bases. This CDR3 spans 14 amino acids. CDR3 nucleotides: TGTGCCAGCAGCCTGACAGGGCTAAATCAGCCCCAGCATTTT. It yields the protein CASSLTGLNQPQHF.

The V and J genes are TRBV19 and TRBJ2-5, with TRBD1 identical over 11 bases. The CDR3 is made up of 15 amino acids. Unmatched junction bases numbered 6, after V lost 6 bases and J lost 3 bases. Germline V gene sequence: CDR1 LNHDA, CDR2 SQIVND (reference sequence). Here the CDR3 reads CASRVGTGGKETQYF. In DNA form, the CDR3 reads TGTGCCAGTAGAGTCGGGACAGGGGGGAAAGAGACCCAGTACTTC.

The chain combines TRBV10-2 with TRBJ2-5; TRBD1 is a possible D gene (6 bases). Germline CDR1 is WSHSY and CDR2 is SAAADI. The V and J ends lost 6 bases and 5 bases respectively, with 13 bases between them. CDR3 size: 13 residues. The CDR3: CASRLGAGETQYF. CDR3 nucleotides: TGCGCCAGCAGATTGGGGGCCGGGGAGACCCAGTACTTC.

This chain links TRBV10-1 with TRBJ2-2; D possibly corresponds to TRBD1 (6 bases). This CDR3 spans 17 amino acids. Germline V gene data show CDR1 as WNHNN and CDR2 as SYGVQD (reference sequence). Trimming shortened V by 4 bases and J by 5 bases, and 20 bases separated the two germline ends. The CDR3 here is CASSARLWGPFTGELFF. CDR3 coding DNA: TGCGCCAGCAGTGCTAGATTATGGGGGCCATTTACCGGGGAGCTGTTTTTT.

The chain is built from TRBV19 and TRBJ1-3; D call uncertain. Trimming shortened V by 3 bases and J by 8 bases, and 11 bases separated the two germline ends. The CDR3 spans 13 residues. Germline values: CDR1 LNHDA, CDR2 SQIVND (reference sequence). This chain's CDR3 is CASSIEPGYTIYF. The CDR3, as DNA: TGTGCCAGTAGTATTGAGCCGGGGTACACCATATATTTT.

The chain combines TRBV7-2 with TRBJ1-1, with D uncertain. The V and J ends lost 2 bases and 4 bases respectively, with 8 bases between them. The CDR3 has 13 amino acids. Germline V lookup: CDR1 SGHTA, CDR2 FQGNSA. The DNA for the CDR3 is TGTGCCAGCAGCTTAAATACTTTCACTGAAGCTTTCTTT. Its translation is CASSLNTFTEAFF.